This entry features one T cell receptor beta chain sequence. The antigen is unknown. This record belongs to a study of beta chain features in type 1 diabetes. Study-wide results and limits: Type 1 diabetes patients had moderately but significantly shorter TCRB CDR3s in all four CD4+ subsets.

Every isolated RNA sample was fully reverse transcribed, so sequencing captured expressed TCRB transcripts. Profiled with immunoSEQ multiplex PCR; TCRdb holds only in-frame clones, not every one. This sample has more than 550,000 clones, with more than 13% found just once. The junction had 6 bases not matched to a gene; V was cut back by 3 bases and J by 3 bases. Germline lookup yields CDR1 SGHDT and CDR2 YYEEEE. The CDR3 has 15 amino acids. The chain combines TRBV5-6 with TRBJ2-5, with TRBD2 identical over 9 bases. Sequenced: naive CD4+ T cells from blood. The clonotype comes from a man aged 18-30 years with type 1 diabetes. The CDR3 nucleotides are TGTGCCAGCAGCTCAGTAGCGGGGGCCGAAGAGACCCAGTACTTC. This codes for CASSSVAGAEETQYF.